This paragraph covers one T cell receptor beta chain sequence. Its antigen is currently not known. The sample holds no much larger clone one base away, and base qualities are not on file. PBMCs were separated by density centrifugation and stained for CD3, CD4 and CD8, after which CD4+ and CD8+ T cells were sorted on a FACSAria. Scalp biopsies and blood samples were obtained from unaffected controls. The data originate from a study of CD8+ T cells in alopecia areata listed by TCRdb under 2018. At the level of the whole study: To study T cell clonal expansion in alopecia areata, the researchers applied high-throughput TCRbeta sequencing to both the C3H/HeJ mouse model and human patients. In humans, TCRbeta sequencing was performed on scalp tissue and on sorted CD4+ and CD8+ peripheral blood T cells from healthy controls and from patients with patchy or totalis/universalis alopecia areata. Scalp clonality was compared among normal scalp (n=4), patchy alopecia areata scalp (n=8), and alopecia totalis/universalis scalp (n=8). Amplification of TCRbeta CDR3 regions was done by immunoSEQ multiplex PCR using 35 Vbeta forward primers and 13 Jbeta reverse primers. The RNA source kit depended on sample type: the PAXgene miRNA kit for fixed scalp, the miRNeasy kit for PBMCs, and the RNeasy kit for mouse skin.

V gives up 3 bases and J gives up 7 bases, and the segment between their germline ends measures 7 bases. From the cysteine up to the phenylalanine, the CDR3 has a length of 11 residues. The CDR3 DNA has 33 bases and is translated from base 1. Study-level results and caveats: Shared TCR sequences between patients were less evident than in mice, which may be partly attributable to HLA diversity in the patient population. Lesional scalp, especially in alopecia totalis/universalis, showed higher clonality and more expanded CD8+ clones than normal scalp, suggesting antigenic drive. Unlike mouse skin, where gammadelta T cells dominate, normal human skin contains resident alphabeta T cells that get sequenced too, which complicates analysis of the scalp TCR repertoire.

Preparation of the library involved the immunoSEQ multiplex PCR assay. For TCR sequencing, RNA was extracted from every sample and reverse transcribed into cDNA to serve as template. SuperScript III was used to make first-strand cDNA, primed with a 2:1 mix of oligo-dT and random hexamers. A synthetic immune receptor repertoire was used to gauge amplification bias, and whatever bias remained was removed computationally. Per the original workflow: Raw reads were preprocessed for error removal, and CDR3 was defined according to IMGT conventions as running from the conserved cysteine to phenylalanine. To get clonality, Shannon entropy was normalized by log2 of the number of productive unique TCRs and the result was subtracted from 1. Whether each scalp clone was CD4 or CD8 was inferred by checking scalp TCRbeta sequences against the CD4 and CD8 repertoires from sorted blood. TCRdb carries this immuneACCESS record with in-frame sequences only. Its versions omit some clonotypes, under half of them owing to an unresolved V gene in the studies checked, with the rest unexplained. For V, J and clone size, that table is used; D and trimming come from the DNA. In all, the sample holds roughly 120,000 clones, and 55% to 70% of those were seen once. The ten biggest clones cover around 3% of the sample.

Sequencing was done on a sample of CD4+ T cells sorted from blood. The rearranged segments are TRBV23-1 and TRBJ2-7; the D gene identity is not certain. TRBV23-1 is labeled an ORF, and its function is uncertain. The clonotype originates from a human donor in good health. The DNA sequence is given as TGCGCCAGCAGTCACCAGCGAGAGCAGTACTTC. Its amino acids are CASSHQREQYF.